The sequence of this TCR beta chain was determined in a study of cytomegalovirus exposure and HLA in healthy donors. Regarding the study as a whole: A previous analysis found most TCR beta V segments productive roughly 87% or roughly 30% of the time.

Vbeta (60) and Jbeta (13) primers were used in the PCR. Only in-frame clones appear in the TCRdb table, and some are missing; sequencing was by immunoSEQ multiplex PCR. The sample yields approximately 150,000 clones, around three quarters seen once. The V gene's germline CDR1 is MNHEY and CDR2 SVGAGI. This CDR3 contains 15 residues. Trimming shortened V by 2 bases and J by 8 bases, and 13 bases separated the two germline ends. Concerning this clone: Its target is unknown.

The source material was PBMCs. This sequence originates from a man between 40 and 49 years old in good health and CMV-seronegative. The gene calls are TRBV6-5 and TRBJ1-6; D may be TRBD1 (6 bases). The CDR3 coding sequence is TGTGCCAGCAGTTACGAGGACAGTGCGGATTCACCCCTCCACTTT. Translation gives CASSYEDSADSPLHF.